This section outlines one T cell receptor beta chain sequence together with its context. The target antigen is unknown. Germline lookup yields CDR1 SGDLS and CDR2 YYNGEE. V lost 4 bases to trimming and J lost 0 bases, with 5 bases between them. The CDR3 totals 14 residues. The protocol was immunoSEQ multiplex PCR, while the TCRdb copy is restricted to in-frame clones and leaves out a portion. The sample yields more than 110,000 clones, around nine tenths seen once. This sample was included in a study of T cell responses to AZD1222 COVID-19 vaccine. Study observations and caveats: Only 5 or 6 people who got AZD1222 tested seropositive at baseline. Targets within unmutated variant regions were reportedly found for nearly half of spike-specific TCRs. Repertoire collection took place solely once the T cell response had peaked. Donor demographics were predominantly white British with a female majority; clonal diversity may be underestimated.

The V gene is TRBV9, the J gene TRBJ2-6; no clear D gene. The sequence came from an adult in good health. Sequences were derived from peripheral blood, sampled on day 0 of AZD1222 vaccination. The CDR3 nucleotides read TGTGCCAGCAGCACCAGCTCTGGGGCCAACGTCCTGACTTTC. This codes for CASSTSSGANVLTF.